This T cell receptor beta chain was captured by sequencing in a study of T cells in Graves' hyperthyroidism and ophthalmopathy. Ten or more counts support this clonotype. The hyperthyroidism was newly diagnosed and had lasted under 2 months; the patients were aged 18 to 65. RNA transcripts served as the template for amplifying TCR beta CDR3 regions. During a first-round RT-PCR of the TCR CDR3, the HTBI primer set was used. TCRdb ran MiXCR on the multiplex PCR reads and lists one entry per CDR3 protein. This table holds approximately 560,000 distinct CDR3 sequences, around 14% found once. Germline-derived CDR1 and CDR2 are KGHSH and LQKENI. V was pared by 0 bases and J by 8 bases, with 11 bases between. The CDR3 is 14 residues long.

The chain uses TRBV18 and TRBJ2-1; possibly TRBD2 for D (5 bases). This clonotype was obtained from a woman younger than 45 with Graves' hyperthyroidism. Sequenced: blood. CDR3 nucleotides: TGTGCCAGCTCACCACCGGCTAGCTTAGATGAGCAGTTCTTC. Protein: CASSPPASLDEQFF. The variable domain in full, with the rest retrieved from reference TRBV18 and TRBJ2-1, is NAGVMQNPRHLVRRRGQEARLRCSPMKGHSHVYWYRQLPEEGLKFMVYLQKENIIDESGMPKERFSAEFPKEGPSILRIQQVVRGDSAAYFCASSPPASLDEQFFGPGTRLTVL.